This T cell receptor beta chain was profiled in a study of cytomegalovirus exposure and HLA in healthy donors. Broader study findings: In an earlier analysis, productive rearrangement rates for most beta V segments clustered near 87% or 30%.

In the case of this clone: Its target is unknown.

Use of 60 Vbeta and 13 Jbeta primers characterized the PCR. Measured with immunoSEQ multiplex PCR; TCRdb has only the in-frame clones, and not every one. The data hold hundreds of thousands of clones, with roughly 70% observed a single time. The TCR comes from a woman in her twenties or thirties in good health and CMV-seronegative. Sequencing was carried out using PBMCs.

In DNA form, the CDR3 reads TGTGCCAGTAGGACAGGGTCGGGGAGTCAGCCCCAGCATTTT. Encoded protein: CASRTGSGSQPQHF. The rearrangement links TRBV19 to TRBJ1-5; 7 positions agree with TRBD1. This CDR3 has 14 residues. The V gene end was trimmed by 6 bases and the J gene end by 6 bases; junction bases not matched to a gene: 8. CDR1 LNHDA and CDR2 SQIVND come from the germline V gene (reference sequence).